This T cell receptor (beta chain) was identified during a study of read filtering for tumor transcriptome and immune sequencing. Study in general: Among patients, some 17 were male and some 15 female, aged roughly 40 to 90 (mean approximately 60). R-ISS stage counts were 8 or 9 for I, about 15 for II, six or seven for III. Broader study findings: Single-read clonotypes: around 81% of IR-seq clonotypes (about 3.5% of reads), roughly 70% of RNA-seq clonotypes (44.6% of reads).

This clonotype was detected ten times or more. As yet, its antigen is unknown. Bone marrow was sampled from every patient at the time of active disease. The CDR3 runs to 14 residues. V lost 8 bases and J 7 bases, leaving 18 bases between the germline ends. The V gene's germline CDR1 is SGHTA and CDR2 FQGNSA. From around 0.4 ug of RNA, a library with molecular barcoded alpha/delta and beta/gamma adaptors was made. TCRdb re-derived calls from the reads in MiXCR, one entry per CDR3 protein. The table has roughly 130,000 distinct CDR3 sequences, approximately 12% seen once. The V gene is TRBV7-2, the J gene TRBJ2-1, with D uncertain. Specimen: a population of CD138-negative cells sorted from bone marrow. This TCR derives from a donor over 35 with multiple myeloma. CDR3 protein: CASSPEPRSNEQFF. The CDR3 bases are TGTGCCAGCTCTCCCGAGCCCCGTTCTAATGAGCAGTTCTTC.